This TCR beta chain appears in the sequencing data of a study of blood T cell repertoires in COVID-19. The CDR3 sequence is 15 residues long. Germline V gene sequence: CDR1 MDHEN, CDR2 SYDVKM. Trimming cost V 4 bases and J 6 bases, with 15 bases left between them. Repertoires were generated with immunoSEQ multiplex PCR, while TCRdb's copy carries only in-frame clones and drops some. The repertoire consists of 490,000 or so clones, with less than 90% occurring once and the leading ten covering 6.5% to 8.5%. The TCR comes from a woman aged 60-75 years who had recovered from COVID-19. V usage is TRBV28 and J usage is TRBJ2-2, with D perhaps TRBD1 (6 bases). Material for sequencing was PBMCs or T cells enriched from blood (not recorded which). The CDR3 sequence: CASSSRQVRAGELFF. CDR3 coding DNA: TGTGCCAGCAGTTCCCGACAGGTCCGAGCCGGGGAGCTGTTTTTT.